These 5 T cell receptor beta chains were all obtained from the same sample, sequenced in a study of T-cell memory formation after mild COVID-19. From the 5' RACE reads, TCRdb called clonotypes with MiXCR, one entry per CDR3 protein. The sample carries just under 350,000 distinct CDR3 sequences, over 10% recorded once. Sample: PBMCs or a T cell subset sorted from them (not recorded which). The receptors derive from a man younger than 30 who had mild COVID-19 (a few samples of this study predate the infection). Cell type and time point are not known.

This clonotype appeared many times. This chain joins TRBV10-3 and TRBJ2-1; the D gene could be TRBD1 or TRBD2 (6 bases each). Germline loops: CDR1 ENHRY, CDR2 SYGVKD. Trimming took 10 bases from V and 10 from J, leaving 17 bases between them. The CDR3 sequence is 12 residues long. CDR3 sequence reads: CATGEQGGEQFF. The CDR3 DNA reads TGTGCCACGGGGGAACAGGGAGGCGAGCAGTTCTTC.

This clonotype was seen a handful of times. The chain carries TRBV28 and TRBJ2-5, with 12 bases fitting TRBD1. The CDR3 has 17 residues. Germline V CDR1 and CDR2: MDHEN, SYDVKM. Losses at the gene ends were 3 bases for V and 6 bases for J; bases not matched to a gene: 11. The CDR3 DNA is TGTGCCAGCAGTTTGCAGTACGCGGGACAGGGGGCCAAGACCCAGTACTTC. Amino acid sequence: CASSLQYAGQGAKTQYF.

V usage is TRBV12-3 or TRBV12-4 and J usage is TRBJ2-5; weak D call: TRBD2 (6 bases). This CDR3 is built from 14 residues. The V gene lost 5 bases and the J gene lost 7 bases, with 17 bases spanning the gap. CDR3 region: CASSPGLVKLTQYF. The DNA for the CDR3 is TGTGCCAGCAGTCCGGGACTGGTGAAGTTGACCCAGTACTTC.

V is TRBV7-9 and J is TRBJ1-1; 12 bases line up with TRBD1. J gave up 10 bases and V 7 bases, and 16 bases lay outside the gene matches. The CDR3 covers 16 residues. CDR1 is SEHNR, CDR2 FQNEAQ, per germline (reference sequence). The CDR3 here is CASIEEGQGAFSGAFF. Written as DNA, the CDR3 is TGTGCCAGCATCGAGGAGGGACAGGGGGCCTTTAGCGGAGCTTTCTTT. Complete variable domain (other parts from reference TRBV7-9 and TRBJ1-1): DTGVSQNPRHKITKRGQNVTFRCDPISEHNRLYWYRQTLGQGPEFLTYFQNEAQLEKSRLLSDRFSAERPKGSFSTLEIQRTEQGDSAMYLCASIEEGQGAFSGAFFGQGTRLTVV.

This clonotype appeared a few times. The chain uses TRBV4-3 and TRBJ2-1; D remains unclear. The germline V and J ends were trimmed by 0 bases and 6 bases, with 9 bases remaining between them. Germline lookup yields CDR1 LGHNA and CDR2 YSLEER. The CDR3 is 14 amino acids. The CDR3 region is CASSQDIDLNEQFF. The CDR3 DNA is TGCGCCAGCAGCCAAGATATAGATCTCAATGAGCAGTTCTTC.